This TCR beta chain was observed in a study of blood T cells in healthy people across ages. In terms of origin and age, donors were healthy Caucasian individuals from Russia aged about 6 to 100. Whole-study findings and limits: Donor CMV infection status was unknown, possibly confounding age-related changes in expanded clonotypes.

This clonotype was picked up a small number of times. The target antigen is unknown. The CDR3 has 15 amino acids. Looked up from germline, CDR1 is GTSNPN and CDR2 is SVGIG (reference sequence). Trimming stripped 2 bases from V and 0 bases from J, with 11 bases between. Next came a second PCR, run for about 6 to 11 cycles, which used a sample-barcoded 5' primer along with a J-beta primer mix. Using its own MiXCR run on the 5' RACE reads, TCRdb lists one record per CDR3 protein. The repertoire has 730,000 or so distinct CDR3 sequences, roughly 41% of them found once; the top ten carry 20% to 25%. The genes are TRBV30 and TRBJ1-5; D not certain. The sample was blood. This clonotype was obtained from a woman aged 55 to 70 in good health. The chain's CDR3 is CAWSQLQISNQPQHF. CDR3 in DNA: TGTGCCTGGAGTCAACTCCAGATTAGCAATCAGCCCCAGCATTTT. Combining the CDR3 with reference TRBV30 and TRBJ1-5 gives the whole variable domain SQTIHQWPATLVQPVGSPLSLECTVEGTSNPNLYWYRQAAGRGLQLLFYSVGIGQISSEVPQNLSASRPQDRQFILSSKKLLLSDSGFYLCAWSQLQISNQPQHFGDGTRLSIL.